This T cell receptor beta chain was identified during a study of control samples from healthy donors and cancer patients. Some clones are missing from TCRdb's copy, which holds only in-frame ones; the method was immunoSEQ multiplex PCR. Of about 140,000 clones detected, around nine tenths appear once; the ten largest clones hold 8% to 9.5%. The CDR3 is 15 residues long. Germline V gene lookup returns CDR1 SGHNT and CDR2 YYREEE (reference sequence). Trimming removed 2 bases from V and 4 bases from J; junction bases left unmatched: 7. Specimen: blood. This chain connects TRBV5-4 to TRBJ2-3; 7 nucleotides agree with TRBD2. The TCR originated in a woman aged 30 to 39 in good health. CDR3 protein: CASSLYGGGADTQYF. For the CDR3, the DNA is TGTGCCAGCAGCTTATATGGTGGGGGGGCAGATACGCAGTATTTT.